This T cell receptor beta chain was profiled in a study of human T cells and chemical hapten exposure. Study results and caveats: There was no change with DPC sensitization in TCRs above 1 in 1000 frequency.

This sample's time point: patch test 3, about 24 weeks after DPC sensitization. Treatment indicated: therapeutic diphenylcyclopropenone sensitization with weekly scalp DPC. In the original analysis: Sample-level TCR yields exhibited a median of about 91,000, with a range of roughly 20,000 to 750,000. A single record per CDR3 protein comes from TCRdb applying MiXCR to the RACE reads. The V and J calls and clone size are TCRdb's, not the authors'. The table includes about 89,000 distinct CDR3 sequences, roughly 13% detected once. The V gene end was trimmed by 8 bases and the J gene end by 4 bases; junction bases not matched to a gene: 3. Germline V lookup: CDR1 LGHDT, CDR2 YNNKEL (reference sequence). The CDR3 runs to 13 residues. This clonotype was recorded at least ten times. Its specificity is unknown.

The chain couples TRBV3-1 to TRBJ2-7; TRBD2 aligns across 12 bases. The material sequenced was whole blood, taken in connection with sensitization to the hapten diphenylcyclopropenone (DPC). The receptor's source is a woman aged 45-65 years with alopecia areata. Some clones in this sample may be carry-over from other donors' samples. The CDR3 spells CASGTSGLYEQYF. DNA for the CDR3: TGTGCCAGCGGGACTAGCGGGCTTTACGAGCAGTACTTC.